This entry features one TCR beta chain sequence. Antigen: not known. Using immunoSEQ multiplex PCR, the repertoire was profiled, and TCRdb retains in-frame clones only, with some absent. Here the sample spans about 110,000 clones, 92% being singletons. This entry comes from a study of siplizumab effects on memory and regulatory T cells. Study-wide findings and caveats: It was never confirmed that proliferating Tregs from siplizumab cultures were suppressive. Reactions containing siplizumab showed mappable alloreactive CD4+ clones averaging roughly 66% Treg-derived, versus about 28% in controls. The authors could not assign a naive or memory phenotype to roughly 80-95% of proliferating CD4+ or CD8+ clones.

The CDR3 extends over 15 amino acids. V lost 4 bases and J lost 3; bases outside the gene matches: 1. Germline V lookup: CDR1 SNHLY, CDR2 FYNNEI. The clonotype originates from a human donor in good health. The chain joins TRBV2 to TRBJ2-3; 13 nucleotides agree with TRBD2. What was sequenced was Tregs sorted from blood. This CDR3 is CASSGLAGGTDTQYF. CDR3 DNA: TGTGCCAGCAGTGGACTAGCGGGGGGAACAGATACGCAGTATTTT. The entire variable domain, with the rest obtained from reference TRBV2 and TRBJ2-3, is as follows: EPEVTQTPSHQVTQMGQEVILRCVPISNHLYFYWYRQILGQKVEFLVSFYNNEISEKSEIFDDQFSVERPDGSNFTLKIRSTKLEDSAMYFCASSGLAGGTDTQYFGPGTRLTVL.